The T cell receptor (beta chain) under discussion was sequenced for a study of memory CD4+ T cells and cytomegalovirus serostatus (dated by TCRdb to between 2017 and 2020). About the investigation overall: The roughly 33 healthy Belgian adults in the cohort included 9 who were CMV seropositive and 24 who were CMV seronegative. To replicate a published TCR-based CMV serostatus classifier, the researchers sequenced the CD4+ memory TCRbeta repertoires of a Belgian cohort whose cytomegalovirus serostatus was known.

Turning to this clone: Its recognized antigen is unknown. Base-call qualities are not available, and no considerably larger clone is one nucleotide away.

A FACSAria II was used to sort memory CD4+ T cells, defined as single viable CD3+CD4+CD8-CD45RO+ cells. CMV serostatus was determined with a Roche Elecsys assay detecting serum IgG against CMV pp150, pp28, p38 and p52. After thawing, total CD4+ T cells were enriched by positive selection with CD4 magnetic microbeads. The samples came from a different study that was designed specifically to examine the CD4+ T cell memory repertoire. Following standard operating procedures, peripheral blood mononuclear cells were isolated and cryopreserved, while serum was kept at -80 degrees C. The staining relied on CD3-PerCP (BW264/56), CD4-APC (RPA-T4), CD45RO-PE (UCHT1) and CD8-Pacific Orange (3B5) antibodies, and Sytox blue was used to exclude non-viable cells. Here V drops 5 bases and J drops 10 bases, and the junction holds 9 bases not matched to any gene. Via the germline V gene, CDR1 is MDHEN and CDR2 SYDVKM. From the cysteine through the phenylalanine, the CDR3 covers 15 amino acids. Just CDR3 DNA is preserved here, 45 bases in frame from base 1.

Summary of the overall study and its limitations: For predicting CMV serostatus, the median bootstrapped AUC was about 0.95 using the original framework and 0.91 using a US-trained random forest. Among the 150 or so previously reported CMV-associated TCRbeta sequences, 67 showed up in the CD4+ memory repertoires, with each one found in between one and five individuals. Only CD4+CD45RO+ memory cells were sequenced, in contrast to the original study, which included naive and memory CD4+ and CD8+ populations. On the Belgian cohort, the classifier built on the original framework reached a median bootstrapped AUC of about 0.96, with a 95% CI of 0.76-1.00. The results were interpreted as suggesting that the CMV-associated TCR signature is largely present in the CD4+ memory repertoire.

The Quick-DNA Microprep Kit was used to extract genomic DNA from the sorted cells. TCRbeta DNA was amplified with the immunoSEQ hsTCRbeta kit following the manufacturer's protocol. An Illumina MiSeq instrument was used to sequence the TCRbeta libraries. As for how the authors treated the data: After out-of-frame sequences were removed, 2,204,828 distinct TCRbeta sequences remained, averaging approximately 67,000 per individual. Two values were used to score each individual: the count of some 150 previously reported CMV-associated TCRbeta sequences and the total count of productive distinct TCRbeta sequences. A beta-binomial model was reimplemented in Python, and random forests from scikit-learn, run with default parameters, were trained on data from the US cohort. Classifier performance on the Belgian cohort was reported as the median AUC with percentile confidence intervals calculated over 10,000 bootstrap iterations. TCRdb's version of the immuneACCESS table is confined to in-frame rearrangements and falls short of the full clone set. An unresolved V gene accounts for under half of the shortfall where checked; the remainder is of unknown origin. The D gene and trimming were derived from the DNA, and the V and J assignments and clone size from that table. The sample table shows 70,000 to 95,000 clones, and around 80% are seen once. The ten largest account for around 0.78% of the sample.

The clonotype was recovered from an adult in good health and CMV-seronegative. The rearranged segments are TRBV28 and TRBJ1-6, with TRBD1 matching 9 junction bases. The material sequenced was memory CD4+ T cells from blood. The DNA sequence is TGTGCCAGCAGTCCCCACCTGGACAGGGGATCACCCCTCCACTTT. It encodes CASSPHLDRGSPLHF.